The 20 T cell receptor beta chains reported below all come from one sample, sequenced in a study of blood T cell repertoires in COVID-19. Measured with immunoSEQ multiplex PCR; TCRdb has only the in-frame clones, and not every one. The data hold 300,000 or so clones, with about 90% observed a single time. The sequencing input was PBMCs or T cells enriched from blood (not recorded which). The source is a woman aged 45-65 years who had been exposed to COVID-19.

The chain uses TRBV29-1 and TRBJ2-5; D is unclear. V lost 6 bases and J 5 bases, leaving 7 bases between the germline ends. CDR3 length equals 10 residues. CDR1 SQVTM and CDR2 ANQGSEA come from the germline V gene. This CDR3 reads CSVLMETQYF. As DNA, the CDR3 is TGCAGCGTCTTAATGGAGACCCAGTACTTC.

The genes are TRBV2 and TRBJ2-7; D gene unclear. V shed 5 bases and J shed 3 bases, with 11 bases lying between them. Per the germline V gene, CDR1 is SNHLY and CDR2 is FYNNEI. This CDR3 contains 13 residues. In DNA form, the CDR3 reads TGTGCCAGCAGTCCAGATACGTACTACGAGCAGTACTTC. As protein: CASSPDTYYEQYF.

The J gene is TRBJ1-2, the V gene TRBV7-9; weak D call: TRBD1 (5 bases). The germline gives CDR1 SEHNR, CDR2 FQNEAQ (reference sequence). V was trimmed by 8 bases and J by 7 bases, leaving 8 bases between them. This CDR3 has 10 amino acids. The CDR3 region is CASGGFGYTF. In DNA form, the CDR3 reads TGTGCCAGCGGGGGGTTTGGCTACACCTTC.

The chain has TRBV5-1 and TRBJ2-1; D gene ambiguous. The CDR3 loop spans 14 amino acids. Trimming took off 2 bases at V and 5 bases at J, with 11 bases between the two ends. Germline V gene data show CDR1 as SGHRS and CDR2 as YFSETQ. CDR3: CASSLMGGDNEQFF. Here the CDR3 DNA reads TGCGCCAGCAGCTTAATGGGTGGAGACAATGAGCAGTTCTTC.

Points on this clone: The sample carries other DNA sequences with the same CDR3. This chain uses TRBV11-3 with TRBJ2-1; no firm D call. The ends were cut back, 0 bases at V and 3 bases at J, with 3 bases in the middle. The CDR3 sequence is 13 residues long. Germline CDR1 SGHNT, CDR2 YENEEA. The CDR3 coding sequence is TGTGCCAGCAGCTTAGATAACTACAATGAGCAGTTCTTC. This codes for CASSLDNYNEQFF.

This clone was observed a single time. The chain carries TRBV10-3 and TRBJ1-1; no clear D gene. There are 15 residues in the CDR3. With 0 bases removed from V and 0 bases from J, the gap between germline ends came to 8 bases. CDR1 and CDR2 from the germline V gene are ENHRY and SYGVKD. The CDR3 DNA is TGTGCCATCAGTGAGTCTGGCACCATGAACACTGAAGCTTTCTTT. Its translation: CAISESGTMNTEAFF.

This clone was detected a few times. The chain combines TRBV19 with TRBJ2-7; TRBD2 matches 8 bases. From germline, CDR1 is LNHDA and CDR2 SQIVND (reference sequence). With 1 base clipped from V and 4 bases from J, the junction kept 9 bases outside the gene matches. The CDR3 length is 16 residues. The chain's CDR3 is CASSIGLAGSGYEQYF. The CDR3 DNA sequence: TGTGCCAGTAGTATAGGATTAGCGGGGAGCGGATACGAGCAGTACTTC. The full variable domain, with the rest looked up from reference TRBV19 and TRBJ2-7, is DGGITQSPKYLFRKEGQNVTLSCEQNLNHDAMYWYRQDPGQGLRLIYYSQIVNDFQKGDIAEGYSVSREKKESFPLTVTSAQKNPTAFYLCASSIGLAGSGYEQYFGPGTRLTVT.

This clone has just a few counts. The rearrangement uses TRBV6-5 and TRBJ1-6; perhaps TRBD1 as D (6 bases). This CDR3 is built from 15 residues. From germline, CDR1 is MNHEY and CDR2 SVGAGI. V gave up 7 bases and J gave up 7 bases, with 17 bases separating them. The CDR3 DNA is TGTGCCAGCACCGCTCTGGGGCAGGGGAATTCACCCCTCCACTTT. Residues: CASTALGQGNSPLHF.

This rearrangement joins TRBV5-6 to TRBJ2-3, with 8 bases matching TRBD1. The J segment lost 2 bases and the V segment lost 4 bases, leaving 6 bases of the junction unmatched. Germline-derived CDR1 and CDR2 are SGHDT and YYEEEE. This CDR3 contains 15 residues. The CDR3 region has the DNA TGTGCCAGCAGCCATGACAGGGGCATCACAGATACGCAGTATTTT. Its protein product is CASSHDRGITDTQYF.

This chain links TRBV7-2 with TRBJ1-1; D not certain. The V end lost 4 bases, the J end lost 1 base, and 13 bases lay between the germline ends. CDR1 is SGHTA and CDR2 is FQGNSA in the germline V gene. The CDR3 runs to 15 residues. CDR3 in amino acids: CASSWTNGWNTEAFF. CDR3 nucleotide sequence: TGTGCCAGCAGCTGGACTAACGGGTGGAACACTGAAGCTTTCTTT.

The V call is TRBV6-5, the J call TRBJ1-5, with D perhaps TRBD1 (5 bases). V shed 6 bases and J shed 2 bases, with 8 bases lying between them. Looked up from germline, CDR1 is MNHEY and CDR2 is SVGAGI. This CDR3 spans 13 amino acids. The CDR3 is CASRPGGNQPQHF. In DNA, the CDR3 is TGTGCCAGCAGGCCGGGGGGCAATCAGCCCCAGCATTTT.

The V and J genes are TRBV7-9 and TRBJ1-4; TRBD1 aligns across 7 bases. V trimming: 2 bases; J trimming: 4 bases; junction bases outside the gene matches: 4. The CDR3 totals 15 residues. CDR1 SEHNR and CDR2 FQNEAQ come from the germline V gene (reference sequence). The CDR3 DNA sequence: TGTGCCAGCAGCTTAAGGACAGGCTTTAATGAAAAACTGTTTTTT. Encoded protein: CASSLRTGFNEKLFF.

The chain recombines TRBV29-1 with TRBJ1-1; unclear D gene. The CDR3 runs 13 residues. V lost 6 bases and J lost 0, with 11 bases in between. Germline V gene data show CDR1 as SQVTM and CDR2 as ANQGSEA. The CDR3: CSVATRMNTEAFF. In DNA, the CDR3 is TGCAGCGTGGCGACACGGATGAACACTGAAGCTTTCTTT.

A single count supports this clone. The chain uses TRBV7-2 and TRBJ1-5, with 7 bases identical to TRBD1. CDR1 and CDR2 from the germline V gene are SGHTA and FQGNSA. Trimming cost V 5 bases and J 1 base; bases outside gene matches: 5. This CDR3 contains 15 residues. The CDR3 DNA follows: TGTGCCAGCAGCATTACAGGGGCCAGCAATCAGCCCCAGCATTTT. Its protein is CASSITGASNQPQHF.

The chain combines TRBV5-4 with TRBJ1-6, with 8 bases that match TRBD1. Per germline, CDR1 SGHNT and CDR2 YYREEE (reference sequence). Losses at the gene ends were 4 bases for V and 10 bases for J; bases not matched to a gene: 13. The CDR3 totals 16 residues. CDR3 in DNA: TGTGCCAGCAGCCCGGGCCGACTGGACAGGGCGTCACCCCTCCACTTT. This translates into CASSPGRLDRASPLHF. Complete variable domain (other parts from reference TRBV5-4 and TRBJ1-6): ETGVTQSPTHLIKTRGQQVTLRCSSQSGHNTVSWYQQALGQGPQFIFQYYREEENGRGNFPPRFSGLQFPNYSSELNVNALELDDSALYLCASSPGRLDRASPLHFGNGTRLTVT.

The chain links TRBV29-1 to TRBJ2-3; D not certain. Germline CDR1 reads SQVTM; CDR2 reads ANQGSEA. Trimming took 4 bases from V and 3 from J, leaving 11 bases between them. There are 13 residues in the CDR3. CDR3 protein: CSVAPRLTDTQYF. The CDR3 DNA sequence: TGCAGCGTTGCTCCTCGGTTGACAGATACGCAGTATTTT.

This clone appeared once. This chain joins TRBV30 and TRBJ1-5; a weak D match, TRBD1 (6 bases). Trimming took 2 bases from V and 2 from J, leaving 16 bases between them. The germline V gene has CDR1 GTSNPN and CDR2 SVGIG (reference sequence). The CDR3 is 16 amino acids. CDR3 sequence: CAWSFTTGLGNQPQHF. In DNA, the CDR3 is TGTGCCTGGAGTTTTACGACAGGCCTCGGCAATCAGCCCCAGCATTTT.

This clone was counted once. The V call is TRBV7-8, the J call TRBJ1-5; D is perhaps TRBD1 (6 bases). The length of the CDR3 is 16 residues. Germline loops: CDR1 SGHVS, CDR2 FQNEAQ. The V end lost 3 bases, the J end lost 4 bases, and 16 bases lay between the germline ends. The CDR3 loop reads CASSFSFGTHNQPQHF. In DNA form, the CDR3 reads TGTGCCAGCAGCTTTAGCTTCGGGACACATAATCAGCCCCAGCATTTT.

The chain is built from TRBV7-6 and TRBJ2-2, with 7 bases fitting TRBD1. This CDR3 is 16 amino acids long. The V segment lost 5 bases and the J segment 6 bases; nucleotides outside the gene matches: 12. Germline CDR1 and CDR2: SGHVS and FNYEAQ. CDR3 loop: CASSPMTGTLAGELFF. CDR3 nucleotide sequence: TGTGCCAGCAGCCCTATGACAGGGACGTTGGCCGGGGAGCTGTTTTTT.

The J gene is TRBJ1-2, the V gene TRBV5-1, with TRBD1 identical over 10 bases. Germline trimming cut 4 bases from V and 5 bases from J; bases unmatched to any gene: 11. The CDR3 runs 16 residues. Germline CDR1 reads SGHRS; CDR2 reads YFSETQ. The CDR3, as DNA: TGCGCCAGCAGCCCTTACCCGGGACAGGGGACGTATGGCTACACCTTC. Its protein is CASSPYPGQGTYGYTF.